One sample yielded the 3 T cell receptor beta chains listed below, sequenced in a study of T cells after yellow fever vaccination. TCRdb called the 5' RACE reads again in MiXCR, with one record for every CDR3 protein. The profile covers 120,000 or so distinct CDR3 sequences, with about 7.2% appearing a single time and approximately 2.7% taken by the ten largest. Sample: CD4+ T cells sorted from PBMCs, taken approximately 40 days after the first yellow fever vaccination. These receptors all stem from a man aged 18-30 years who received the YFV17D yellow fever vaccine.

This clonotype was observed many times. The chain couples TRBV7-2 to TRBJ2-3; D assignment may be TRBD1 or TRBD2 (7 bases each). Per the germline V gene, CDR1 is SGHTA and CDR2 is FQGNSA. The CDR3 totals 16 residues. Deletions cut 5 bases from V and 2 bases from J, with 17 bases between. CDR3 loop: CASSPRGRGTTDTQYF. In DNA, the CDR3 is TGTGCCAGCAGCCCAAGGGGGCGGGGGACCACAGATACGCAGTATTTT. The full variable domain, with the rest looked up from reference TRBV7-2 and TRBJ2-3, is GAGVSQSPSNKVTEKGKDVELRCDPISGHTALYWYRQSLGQGLEFLIYFQGNSAPDKSGLPSDRFSAERTGGSVSTLTIQRTQQEDSAVYLCASSPRGRGTTDTQYFGPGTRLTVL.

This clonotype was picked up many times. The V and J genes are TRBV24-1 and TRBJ1-6; a weak D match, TRBD1 (5 bases). The V gene lost 5 bases and the J gene lost 2 bases, with 12 bases spanning the gap. Germline assignment: CDR1 KGHDR and CDR2 SFDVKD. This CDR3 contains 16 residues. In DNA, the CDR3 is TGTGCCACCAGTGTCCGGGACCGCCCCTATAATTCACCCCTCCACTTT. It specifies CATSVRDRPYNSPLHF.

The rearrangement joins TRBV7-9 to TRBJ1-2; D may be TRBD1 (5 bases). V lost 4 bases to trimming and J lost 8 bases, with 14 bases between them. The CDR3 is 13 residues long. Germline V gene lookup returns CDR1 SEHNR and CDR2 FQNEAQ (reference sequence). The CDR3, as DNA: TGTGCCAGCAGCTCCCTAGGGACGCAAGGCTACACCTTC. Translated, it gives CASSSLGTQGYTF.